Listed below are T cell receptor beta chains from one sample, sequenced in a study of blood T cell repertoires in COVID-19. Assay used: immunoSEQ multiplex PCR; TCRdb lists only in-frame clones, some missing. The sample records about 220,000 clones, 65% to 85% being singletons. The sequenced sample consisted of peripheral blood. These receptors originate from a woman aged 25 to 39 who had recovered from COVID-19. Each CDR3 is given with its conserved first and last residue. D genes are given only for firm matches. Some rows mark clone size as missing; the rest say once, few, many or name a class of expanded clone.

abundance	v_gene	len	d_gene	j_gene	CDR3aa	CDR3nt
once	TRBV28	17	TRBD1	TRBJ1-2	CASSLAVLGQGLDGYTF	TGTGCCAGCAGTTTAGCCGTCCTGGGACAGGGACTCGATGGCTACACCTTC
.	TRBV25-1	14	.	TRBJ1-1	CASSARRGGTEAFF	TGTGCCAGCAGTGCTCGGAGAGGGGGCACTGAAGCTTTCTTT
.	TRBV29-1	11	.	TRBJ2-5	CSVDSMETQYF	TGCAGCGTTGATAGTATGGAGACCCAGTACTTC
.	TRBV3-1/TRBV3-2	14	TRBD1	TRBJ1-2	CASSRGQGRNGYTF	TGTGCCAGCAGCCGGGGACAGGGAAGGAACGGCTACACCTTC
.	TRBV7-3	12	.	TRBJ2-1	CATKTLYNEQFF	TGTGCCACAAAGACATTATACAATGAGCAGTTCTTC
.	TRBV9	14	.	TRBJ2-5	CASSAGLLVETQYF	TGTGCCAGCAGCGCGGGACTGCTGGTGGAGACCCAGTACTTC
.	TRBV30	13	.	TRBJ1-2	CAWSSDSGYGYTF	TGTGCCTGGAGTTCCGACTCCGGCTATGGCTACACCTTC
.	TRBV6-1	15	TRBD1	TRBJ1-6	CASSESGQNNSPLHF	TGTGCCAGCAGTGAATCGGGACAGAATAATTCACCCCTCCACTTT
.	TRBV5-6	13	.	TRBJ1-5	CASSADHSQPQHF	TGTGCCAGCAGCGCTGACCACAGCCAGCCCCAGCATTTT
.	TRBV7-2	14	TRBD1	TRBJ1-5	CASSSGQGGRPQHF	TGTGCCAGCAGTTCTGGACAGGGGGGTAGGCCCCAGCATTTT
.	TRBV24-1	14	.	TRBJ1-5	CATRDRGRNQPQHF	TGTGCCACCCGTGATAGGGGCCGAAATCAGCCCCAGCATTTT
.	TRBV25-1	13	TRBD1	TRBJ1-1	CASTGQMNTEAFF	TGTGCCAGTACGGGACAGATGAACACTGAAGCTTTCTTT
.	TRBV19	14	TRBD2	TRBJ2-1	CASSMASGYNEQFF	TGTGCCAGTAGTATGGCTAGCGGTTACAATGAGCAGTTCTTC
.	TRBV9	15	TRBD2	TRBJ2-3	CASSPGLADTDTQYF	TGTGCCAGCAGCCCAGGACTAGCGGATACAGATACGCAGTATTTT
.	TRBV7-6	11	.	TRBJ1-1	CASSLGLEAFF	TGTGCCAGCAGCTTGGGACTGGAAGCTTTCTTT